This T cell receptor beta chain derives from a study of OX40 agonist ivuxolimab in advanced cancers. The CDR3 is made up of 16 amino acids. Germline trimming cut 0 bases from V and 3 bases from J; bases unmatched to any gene: 5. Germline CDR1 reads MNHNY; CDR2 reads SVGAGI (reference sequence). Generated by immunoSEQ multiplex PCR, the TCRdb table keeps only in-frame clones and is missing some. The table lists under 65,000 clones, 85% to 95% of them singletons. Here the sequenced sample was CD4+ or CD8+ T cells sorted from blood, taken in a trial of the OX40 agonist ivuxolimab. The chain recombines TRBV6-6 with TRBJ1-2; TRBD1 agrees at 9 bases. The clonotype comes from an adult with an advanced solid tumor such as melanoma, head and neck, liver or kidney cancer. The DNA of the CDR3 is TGTGCCAGCAGTTACTCTACACAGGGGGCTGACTATGGCTACACCTTC. Translated, it gives CASSYSTQGADYGYTF.